This TCR beta chain was captured by sequencing in a study of identifying expanded T cells in peripheral blood. Regarding the study as a whole: Clone count variance between approximately 2-week samples rose with total template count. Differentially abundant clones: roughly 1.3 between replicates, 16.4 at approximately two weeks, approximately 18 at four.

This CDR3 comprises 15 residues. CDR1 is ENHRY and CDR2 is SYGVKD in the germline V gene. The J segment lost 2 bases and the V segment lost 2 bases, leaving 3 bases of the junction unmatched. Collection occurred without any documented infections or immune events in donors. With respect to this clone: Its antigen is as yet unknown. Other nucleotide sequences in the sample specify the same CDR3.

Using immunoSEQ multiplex PCR, the repertoire was profiled, and TCRdb retains in-frame clones only, with some absent. The repertoire holds 100,000 to 150,000 clones, with around nine tenths as singletons. Sample: blood. The J gene is TRBJ1-5, the V gene TRBV10-3, with 7 bases matching TRBD1. The source of this sequence is a person between 18 and 75 years old in good health. DNA of the CDR3: TGTGCCATCAGTGAGGGGGGGACAGGCAATCAGCCCCAGCATTTT. As protein: CAISEGGTGNQPQHF.